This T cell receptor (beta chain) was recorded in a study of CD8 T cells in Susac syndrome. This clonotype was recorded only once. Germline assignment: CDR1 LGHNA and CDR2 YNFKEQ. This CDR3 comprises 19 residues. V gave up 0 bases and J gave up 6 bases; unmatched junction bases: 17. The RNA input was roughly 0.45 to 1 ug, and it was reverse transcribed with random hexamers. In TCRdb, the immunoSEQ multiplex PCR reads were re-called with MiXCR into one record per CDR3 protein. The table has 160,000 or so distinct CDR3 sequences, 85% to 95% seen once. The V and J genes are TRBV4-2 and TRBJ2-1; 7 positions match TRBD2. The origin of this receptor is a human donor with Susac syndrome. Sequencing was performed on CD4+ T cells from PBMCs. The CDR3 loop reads CASSQDPIRLAGAANEQFF. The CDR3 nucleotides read TGTGCCAGCAGCCAAGATCCCATAAGACTAGCCGGAGCAGCCAATGAGCAGTTCTTC.